These 11 T cell receptor beta chains share one sample of origin, sequenced in a study of blood T cell repertoires in COVID-19. Here immunoSEQ multiplex PCR was the method, and the copy in TCRdb shows in-frame clones only, minus some. The table includes around 63,000 clones, roughly 80% detected once. The sample was peripheral blood. These receptors all come from a woman in her fifties or sixties with active or convalescent COVID-19.

This clone showed up just a few times. The chain joins TRBV4-1 to TRBJ1-1; D might be TRBD1 (5 bases). The CDR3 is 18 amino acids. V gave up 4 bases and J gave up 1 base, with 22 bases separating them. From germline, CDR1 is MGHRA and CDR2 YSYEKL. In nucleotides, the CDR3 is TGCGCCAGCAGCCGACCCCAGTTTCCAGGACAACCGAACACTGAAGCTTTCTTT. Its translation: CASSRPQFPGQPNTEAFF.

The chain couples TRBV5-6 to TRBJ1-4; TRBD1 matches at 7 bases. V lost 1 base to trimming and J lost 8 bases; unmatched junction nucleotides: 5. The CDR3 consists of 14 residues. CDR1 is SGHDT, CDR2 YYEEEE, per germline. In nucleotides, the CDR3 is TGTGCCAGCAGCTTGCGGCAGACAGGGGAAAAACTGTTTTTT. It yields the protein CASSLRQTGEKLFF.

This clone was detected a few times. The sample carries other DNA sequences with the same CDR3. V and J are TRBV14 and TRBJ1-2, with D hard to call. Germline loops: CDR1 SGHDN, CDR2 FVKESK. V lost 2 bases to trimming and J lost 0 bases, with 7 bases between them. The CDR3 is 14 amino acids. CDR3 amino acids: CASSQNLANYGYTF. CDR3 nucleotides: TGTGCCAGCAGCCAAAATTTAGCTAACTATGGCTACACCTTC.

The J gene is TRBJ2-7, the V gene TRBV28; TRBD1 matches at 7 bases. There are 11 residues in the CDR3. CDR1 is MDHEN and CDR2 is SYDVKM in the germline V gene. Losses at the gene ends were 8 bases for V and 6 bases for J; bases not matched to a gene: 4. The CDR3 here is CASADRVEQYF. In nucleotides, the CDR3 is TGTGCCAGCGCAGACAGGGTCGAGCAGTACTTC.

J is TRBJ2-5 and V is TRBV5-1; tentative D call: TRBD2 (6 bases). The V and J ends lost 7 bases and 5 bases respectively, with 15 bases between them. Germline CDR1 SGHRS, CDR2 YFSETQ. The CDR3 contains 13 residues. DNA for the CDR3: TGCGCCAGCCAGAGAAAGGGAGGCGAGACCCAGTACTTC. This translates into CASQRKGGETQYF.

The gene calls are TRBV6-4 and TRBJ2-3, with D tentatively TRBD1 (5 bases). Trimming pared 2 bases from V and 0 bases from J, leaving 9 bases between. Germline V gene sequence: CDR1 MRHNA, CDR2 SNTAGT. The CDR3 length is 15 residues. In DNA, the CDR3 is TGTGCCAGCAGTGACCAGGGAACTAGCACAGATACGCAGTATTTT. Its translation: CASSDQGTSTDTQYF.

The chain is built from TRBV7-9 and TRBJ2-5, with TRBD1 matching over 9 bases. The CDR3 spans 17 residues. Losses at the gene ends were 0 bases for V and 5 bases for J; bases not matched to a gene: 10. The V gene's germline CDR1 is SEHNR and CDR2 FQNEAQ (reference sequence). As DNA, the CDR3 is TGTGCCAGCAGCTTAGCGGGACCGGGACAGGGCGAGGAGACCCAGTACTTC. Translated, it gives CASSLAGPGQGEETQYF.

This chain uses TRBV19 with TRBJ1-5, with D possibly TRBD1 on 5 matching bases. V was clipped by 9 bases and J by 0 bases, with 18 bases between them. Germline-derived CDR1 and CDR2 are LNHDA and SQIVND (reference sequence). This CDR3 region has 16 residues. CDR3 sequence: CASAPWRGYSNQPQHF. The CDR3 DNA sequence: TGTGCCAGCGCCCCGTGGAGGGGATATAGCAATCAGCCCCAGCATTTT.

The chain carries TRBV30 and TRBJ1-4; no firm D call. The CDR3 sequence is 14 residues long. Germline lookup yields CDR1 GTSNPN and CDR2 SVGIG (reference sequence). Trimming shortened V by 2 bases and J by 2 bases, and 9 bases separated the two germline ends. The CDR3 loop is CAWSPRNTNEKLFF. CDR3 DNA sequence: TGTGCCTGGAGTCCCAGGAATACTAATGAAAAACTGTTTTTT. Full variable domain (missing parts from reference TRBV30 and TRBJ1-4): SQTIHQWPATLVQPVGSPLSLECTVEGTSNPNLYWYRQAAGRGLQLLFYSVGIGQISSEVPQNLSASRPQDRQFILSSKKLLLSDSGFYLCAWSPRNTNEKLFFGSGTQLSVL.

The chain couples TRBV9 to TRBJ2-7, with a tentative D call TRBD1 (6 bases). The CDR3 runs 15 residues. The V end lost 0 bases, the J end lost 0 bases, and 10 bases lay between the germline ends. The germline gives CDR1 SGDLS, CDR2 YYNGEE. The CDR3 DNA reads TGTGCCAGCAGCGTAGGCACAGGGAGCTCCTACGAGCAGTACTTC. Translated, it gives CASSVGTGSSYEQYF.

The chain has TRBV27 and TRBJ1-2; 7 bases fit TRBD1. The CDR3 is 15 amino acids. The V segment lost 5 bases and the J segment 3 bases; nucleotides outside the gene matches: 9. From germline, CDR1 is MNHEY and CDR2 SMNVEV (reference sequence). DNA of the CDR3: TGTGCCAGCAGTCCCCTGACAGGGAACGACTATGGCTACACCTTC. This encodes CASSPLTGNDYGYTF.